The 18 T cell receptor beta chains below come from one sample, sequenced in a study of cytomegalovirus exposure and HLA in healthy donors. 13 Jbeta primers and 60 Vbeta primers were used for the PCR. TCRdb's copy holds only in-frame clones and misses some; the assay was immunoSEQ multiplex PCR. The sample consists of around 190,000 clones, over 65% of them appearing once. Input material: PBMCs. Source of these receptors: a man between 60 and 75 years old in good health and CMV-seronegative.

The gene calls are TRBV13 and TRBJ2-3; TRBD1 agrees at 9 bases. The length of the CDR3 is 19 residues. CDR1 is PRHDT and CDR2 is FYEKMQ in the germline V gene (reference sequence). Unmatched junction bases numbered 13, after V lost 1 base and J lost 2 bases. The CDR3 sequence is CASSLAGGRDRDFTDTQYF. Written as DNA, the CDR3 is TGTGCCAGCAGCTTAGCGGGAGGACGGGACAGGGATTTCACAGATACGCAGTATTTT. The whole variable domain, filled in from reference TRBV13 and TRBJ2-3, reads AAGVIQSPRHLIKEKRETATLKCYPIPRHDTVYWYQQGPGQDPQFLISFYEKMQSDKGSIPDRFSAQQFSDYHSELNMSSLELGDSALYFCASSLAGGRDRDFTDTQYFGPGTRLTVL.

This clone appeared a few times. The gene calls are TRBV11-2 and TRBJ2-2; tentatively, D is TRBD1 (5 bases). The CDR3 extends over 15 amino acids. Germline CDR1 SGHAT, CDR2 FQNNGV. V lost 4 bases to trimming and J lost 0 bases, with 9 bases between them. CDR3 protein: CASSWQGANTGELFF. DNA of the CDR3: TGTGCCAGCAGCTGGCAGGGCGCGAACACCGGGGAGCTGTTTTTT.

This clone was seen a handful of times. The J gene is TRBJ1-1, the V gene TRBV29-1; D might be TRBD1 (6 bases). This CDR3 contains 14 residues. V lost 6 bases and J lost 1, with 15 bases in between. The germline V gene has CDR1 SQVTM and CDR2 ANQGSEA. CDR3 coding DNA: TGCAGCGTAAGCAGATGGACAGAGAACACTGAAGCTTTCTTT. It translates to CSVSRWTENTEAFF.

In regard to this clone: The conserved closing phenylalanine or tryptophan is absent in this CDR3, likely reflecting a read error. The chain recombines TRBV19 with TRBJ1-1, with a possible D match to TRBD1 (6 bases). In germline, CDR1 is LNHDA, CDR2 SQIVND (reference sequence). Trimming left V 5 bases short and J 3 bases short, with 16 bases between. This CDR3 has 15 amino acids. The CDR3 region has the DNA TGTGCCAGTAGTTCCTCCGGGGGGCTGTACACTGAAGCTTTCCTT. This gives the protein CASSSSGGLYTEAFL.

V gene TRBV4-3 combines with J gene TRBJ2-5; 11 bases line up with TRBD2. The CDR3 has 16 residues. Germline values: CDR1 LGHNA, CDR2 YSLEER. V dropped 4 bases and J dropped 5; count of bases not matched to a gene: 9. The CDR3 DNA reads TGCGCCAGCAGCCGAGTAGCGGGAGGGCCGAGGGAGACCCAGTACTTC. The encoded protein is CASSRVAGGPRETQYF.

This clone occurred a few times. This chain uses TRBV5-1 with TRBJ2-3; no clear D gene. V shed 0 bases and J shed 2 bases, with 7 bases lying between them. The CDR3 runs to 14 residues. From germline, CDR1 is SGHRS and CDR2 YFSETQ. The CDR3 loop reads CASSLVMATDTQYF. CDR3 coding DNA: TGCGCCAGCAGCTTGGTTATGGCCACAGATACGCAGTATTTT.

The rearrangement uses TRBV27 and TRBJ1-1, with unresolved D. Trimming stripped 4 bases from V and 4 bases from J, with 16 bases between. The CDR3 runs to 15 residues. Germline CDR1 is MNHEY and CDR2 is SMNVEV (reference sequence). This CDR3 is CASSSLSVAGTEAFF. The CDR3 DNA reads as TGTGCCAGCAGTTCACTGTCGGTTGCTGGCACTGAAGCTTTCTTT.

The table lists this clone with a count of one. The chain is built from TRBV2 and TRBJ2-7; 7 positions match TRBD1. Per the germline V gene, CDR1 is SNHLY and CDR2 is FYNNEI. The CDR3 contains 13 residues. V was pared by 6 bases and J by 3 bases, with 5 bases of the junction left unmatched. CDR3 sequence: CASRRTGYYEQYF. CDR3 nucleotide sequence: TGTGCCAGCAGGAGGACAGGATACTACGAGCAGTACTTC.

The sample holds one count of this clone. V gene TRBV5-6 combines with J gene TRBJ1-2; D may be TRBD1 (5 bases). The CDR3 spans 14 residues. The ends were cut back, 2 bases at V and 4 bases at J, with 12 bases in the middle. Germline CDR1 and CDR2: SGHDT and YYEEEE. The CDR3 nucleotides are TGTGCCAGCAGCTTCTTTGGGGCTCCCTATGGCTACACCTTC. It specifies CASSFFGAPYGYTF. The entire variable domain, with the rest obtained from reference TRBV5-6 and TRBJ1-2, is as follows: DAGVTQSPTHLIKTRGQQVTLRCSPKSGHDTVSWYQQALGQGPQFIFQYYEEEERQRGNFPDRFSGHQFPNYSSELNVNALLLGDSALYLCASSFFGAPYGYTFGSGTRLTVV.

The V call is TRBV2, the J call TRBJ1-4, with D unresolved. CDR3 length: 14 residues. CDR1 and CDR2 (germline): SNHLY, FYNNEI. V shed 4 bases and J shed 6 bases, with 12 bases lying between them. This CDR3 reads CASSVGRNHEKLFF. The CDR3 DNA follows: TGTGCCAGCAGTGTTGGGAGGAACCATGAAAAACTGTTTTTT.

The chain uses TRBV5-1 and TRBJ2-7, with a weak D call TRBD1 (5 bases). V lost 5 bases and J lost 2, with 14 bases in between. Germline lookup yields CDR1 SGHRS and CDR2 YFSETQ. This CDR3 has 14 amino acids. The CDR3 protein is CASRGQGLTYEQYF. Here the CDR3 DNA reads TGCGCCAGCAGGGGCCAGGGATTGACCTACGAGCAGTACTTC.

For the CDR3, the DNA is TGTGCCAGCTCCCCAGCGGGAGCCCCAGATACGCAGTATTTT. The encoded protein is CASSPAGAPDTQYF. The V gene is TRBV14, the J gene TRBJ2-3; 8 bases align to TRBD2. Germline V gene lookup returns CDR1 SGHDN and CDR2 FVKESK. Trimming removed 8 bases from V and 4 bases from J; junction bases left unmatched: 8. This CDR3 comprises 14 residues. The full variable domain, rest sourced from reference TRBV14 and TRBJ2-3, is EAGVTQFPSHSVIEKGQTVTLRCDPISGHDNLYWYRRVMGKEIKFLLHFVKESKQDESGMPNNRFLAERTGGTYSTLKVQPAELEDSGVYFCASSPAGAPDTQYFGPGTRLTVL.

This clone was observed once. The J gene is TRBJ2-7, the V gene TRBV6-5; a possible D gene is TRBD2 (6 bases). Germline V gene data show CDR1 as MNHEY and CDR2 as SVGAGI. This CDR3 region has 13 residues. V was shortened by 5 bases and J by 1 base, with 9 bases between the two germline ends. CDR3 bases: TGTGCCAGCAGTGGAGGACTATCCTACGAGCAGTACTTC. It encodes CASSGGLSYEQYF.

This chain joins TRBV6-1 and TRBJ1-2, with 10 bases aligning to TRBD1. V shed 5 bases, J shed 3 bases, and the junction held 6 bases outside the gene matches. Germline CDR1 and CDR2: MNHNS and SASEGT. CDR3 length equals 15 residues. The CDR3 loop reads CASSLRDRGDYGYTF. The CDR3 DNA is TGTGCCAGCAGTCTGCGGGACAGGGGAGACTATGGCTACACCTTC.

The chain carries TRBV19 and TRBJ2-3; D might be TRBD2 (5 bases). The CDR3 covers 14 residues. V was shortened by 7 bases and J by 0 bases, with 11 bases between the two germline ends. Germline V gene sequence: CDR1 LNHDA, CDR2 SQIVND (reference sequence). The CDR3 nucleotides read TGTGCCAGTAAAGCAGCGGAAAGCACAGATACGCAGTATTTT. Encoded protein: CASKAAESTDTQYF.

About this clone itself: The same CDR3 also results from other DNA sequences found in this sample. The V and J genes are TRBV6-6 and TRBJ2-3; D is unresolved. From germline, CDR1 is MNHNY and CDR2 SVGAGI (reference sequence). Trimming cost V 5 bases and J 8 bases, with 14 bases left between them. The CDR3 length is 13 residues. The CDR3 loop reads CASSPSSVGTQYF. The CDR3 DNA reads TGTGCCAGCAGTCCATCTTCGGTCGGTACGCAGTATTTT.

A note on this clone: Germline and junction disagree at one end, which may indicate a read error. This chain connects TRBV5-5 to TRBJ1-6, with a tentative D call TRBD1 (5 bases). The CDR3 runs 14 residues. Germline lookup yields CDR1 SGHKS and CDR2 YYEKEE (reference sequence). CDR3 loop: CASSFQGGNSPLNF. The CDR3 DNA reads TGTGCCAGCAGCTTTCAGGGAGGTAATTCACCCCTCAACTTT.

This clone was counted a few times. The V gene is TRBV6-5, the J gene TRBJ2-7; D gene uncertain. The CDR3 is 14 amino acids. CDR1 and CDR2 (germline): MNHEY, SVGAGI. Trimming took off 0 bases at V and 2 bases at J, with 8 bases between the two ends. The CDR3 loop is CASSYSGRTYEQYF. The CDR3 DNA reads as TGTGCCAGCAGTTACTCGGGCAGGACCTACGAGCAGTACTTC.